One sample yielded the 5 T cell receptor beta chains listed below, sequenced in a study of T-cell memory formation after mild COVID-19. MiXCR was run by TCRdb on the 5' RACE reads, yielding one entry per CDR3 protein. The sample holds around 340,000 distinct CDR3 sequences, 15% to 20% seen once. Sequencing was done on a sample of PBMCs or a T cell subset sorted from them (not recorded which). These receptor sequences come from a man aged 18 to 30 who had mild COVID-19 (a few samples of this study predate the infection). Cell type and time point are not known.

This clonotype was counted a few times. The chain has TRBV6-5 and TRBJ1-2; D gene uncertain. Germline assignment: CDR1 MNHEY and CDR2 SVGAGI. V lost 6 bases, J lost 4 bases, and 12 bases lay in between. This CDR3 contains 13 residues. The CDR3 here is CASRPTLSYGYTF. The CDR3 DNA reads TGTGCCAGCAGACCAACATTAAGCTATGGCTACACCTTC.

This clonotype was counted between two and nine times. V and J are TRBV3-1 and TRBJ1-1; weak D call: TRBD1 (5 bases). Looked up from germline, CDR1 is LGHDT and CDR2 is YNNKEL (reference sequence). CDR3 length: 14 residues. The germline V and J ends were trimmed by 6 bases and 4 bases, with 15 bases remaining between them. CDR3 DNA: TGTGCCAGCAGAGTACAGGAGTGGAGCACTGAAGCTTTCTTT. Encoded protein: CASRVQEWSTEAFF.

This clonotype was seen at least ten times. J is TRBJ2-7 and V is TRBV6-5; 7 nucleotides match TRBD1. The length of the CDR3 is 14 residues. Germline V CDR1 and CDR2: MNHEY, SVGAGI. Trimming took 4 bases from V and 4 from J; bases not matched to a gene: 7. The chain's CDR3 is CASSSPGQIYEQYF. CDR3 DNA sequence: TGTGCCAGCAGTTCTCCGGGACAGATTTACGAGCAGTACTTC.

The chain uses TRBV28 and TRBJ1-4, with D possibly matching TRBD1 (5 bases). The CDR3 loop spans 16 amino acids. V shed 8 bases and J shed 0 bases, with 16 bases lying between them. Germline V gene data show CDR1 as MDHEN and CDR2 as SYDVKM. DNA of the CDR3: TGTGCCAGCTCCAACCCACGGGGGGCAACTAATGAAAAACTGTTTTTT. As protein: CASSNPRGATNEKLFF.

Only a few counts were recorded for this clonotype. This rearrangement joins TRBV20-1 to TRBJ2-1, with D hard to call. CDR3 length: 14 residues. V lost 0 bases and J 4 bases, leaving 10 bases between the germline ends. Germline V CDR1 and CDR2: DFQATT, SNEGSKA (reference sequence). CDR3 amino acids: CSARDGPLYNEQFF. CDR3 in DNA: TGCAGTGCTAGAGATGGGCCATTATACAATGAGCAGTTCTTC.